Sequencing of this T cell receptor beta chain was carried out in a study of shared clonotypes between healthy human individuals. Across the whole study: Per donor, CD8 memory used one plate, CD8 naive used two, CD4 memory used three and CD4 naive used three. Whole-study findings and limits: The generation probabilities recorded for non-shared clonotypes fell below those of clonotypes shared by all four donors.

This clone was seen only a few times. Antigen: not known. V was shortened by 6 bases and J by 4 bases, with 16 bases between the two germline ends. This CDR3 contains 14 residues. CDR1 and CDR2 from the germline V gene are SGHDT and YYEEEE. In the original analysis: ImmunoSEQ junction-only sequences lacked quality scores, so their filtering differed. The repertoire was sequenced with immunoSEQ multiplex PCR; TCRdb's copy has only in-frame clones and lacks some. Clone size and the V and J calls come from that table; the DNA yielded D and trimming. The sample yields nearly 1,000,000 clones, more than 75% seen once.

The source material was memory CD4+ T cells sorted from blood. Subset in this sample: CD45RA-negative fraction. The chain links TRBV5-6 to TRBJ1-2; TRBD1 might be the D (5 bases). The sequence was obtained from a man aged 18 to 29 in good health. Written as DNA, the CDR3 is TGTGCCAGCACCAAGGCGGGGGGGGTCTATGGCTACACCTTC. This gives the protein CASTKAGGVYGYTF.